These 22 T cell receptor beta chains share one sample of origin, sequenced in a study of CD8 T cells in ankylosing spondylitis. TCRdb re-derived calls from the 5' RACE reads in MiXCR, one entry per CDR3 protein. This sample has more than 95,000 distinct CDR3 sequences, with about 8.3% found just once. The sample was blood, either unsorted or a sorted T cell fraction (not recorded which). Receptors originate from a male donor with ankylosing spondylitis or in good health (not recorded which).

Concerning this clonotype: A much larger clonotype is one base distant, so this may be a read error. The chain is built from TRBV7-2 and TRBJ2-1, with D perhaps matching TRBD2 (6 bases). The length of the CDR3 is 14 residues. Germline V gives CDR1 SGHTA, CDR2 FQGNSA. CDR3 coding DNA: TGTGTCAGCAGCACCGGACTACGAGACAATGAGCAGTTCTTC. Translated: CVSSTGLRDNEQFF.

This clonotype was observed many times. The rearrangement uses TRBV7-2 and TRBJ2-7; perhaps D is TRBD1 or TRBD2 (5 bases each). Germline V gene lookup returns CDR1 SGHTA and CDR2 FQGNSA. Trimming took 0 bases from V and 5 from J, leaving 8 bases between them. The CDR3 length is 13 residues. As DNA, the CDR3 is TGTGCCAGCAGCTTAGCTGGGACCAACGAGCAGTACTTC. It encodes CASSLAGTNEQYF.

There are many counts of this clonotype. The chain employs TRBV6-2 or TRBV6-3 and TRBJ2-1; 14 bases align to TRBD2. Germline values: CDR1 MNHEY, CDR2 SVGEGT. This CDR3 is built from 14 residues. Trimming took 5 bases from V and 12 from J; bases not matched to a gene: 6. The CDR3 spells CASSAGTSGSGQFF. The DNA for the CDR3 is TGTGCCAGCAGTGCCGGGACTAGCGGGAGTGGGCAGTTCTTC.

The chain combines TRBV29-1 with TRBJ2-2; unclear D gene. This CDR3 comprises 14 residues. Germline values: CDR1 SQVTM, CDR2 ANQGSEA. V lost 6 bases to trimming and J lost 0 bases, with 11 bases between them. In DNA form, the CDR3 reads TGCAGCGTGCCTGGGTCCTCGAACACCGGGGAGCTGTTTTTT. This codes for CSVPGSSNTGELFF.

Many counts were recorded for this clonotype. This rearrangement joins TRBV10-3 to TRBJ2-1; 7 positions agree with TRBD2. J lost 6 bases, V lost 2 bases, and 7 bases had no gene match. Germline CDR1 ENHRY, CDR2 SYGVKD. The CDR3 covers 15 residues. The chain's CDR3 is CAISEGGASGNEQFF. For the CDR3, the DNA is TGTGCCATCAGTGAGGGTGGGGCTAGCGGCAATGAGCAGTTCTTC.

This clonotype showed up just a few times. The chain recombines TRBV18 with TRBJ2-3; 7 bases are shared with TRBD1. The V segment lost 3 bases and the J segment 5 bases; nucleotides outside the gene matches: 2. CDR3 length equals 13 residues. CDR1 and CDR2 from the germline V gene are KGHSH and LQKENI. The CDR3 sequence: CASSPGQVDTQYF. The CDR3 DNA follows: TGTGCCAGCTCACCTGGACAGGTAGATACGCAGTATTTT.

This clonotype was recorded at least ten times. This rearrangement joins TRBV7-2 to TRBJ2-1; D is perhaps TRBD1 (6 bases). Trimming pared 0 bases from V and 5 bases from J, leaving 11 bases between. Germline CDR1 SGHTA, CDR2 FQGNSA. The CDR3 sequence is 15 residues long. CDR3 loop: CASSLALGQNNEQFF. Here the CDR3 DNA reads TGTGCCAGCAGCTTAGCCCTCGGACAGAACAATGAGCAGTTCTTC.

Concerning this clonotype itself: This may be a read error: a much more frequent sequence differs by one nucleotide. This chain links TRBV12-3 or TRBV12-4 with TRBJ2-2, with D hard to call. CDR3 size: 15 residues. DNA of the CDR3: TGTGTCAGCAGCTACTGGGCTCTGTCAACCGGGGAGCTGTTTTTT. It translates to CVSSYWALSTGELFF.

In this sample, this clonotype turned up a few times. The J gene is TRBJ2-2, the V gene TRBV7-2; TRBD1 is a possible D gene (5 bases). The V end lost 5 bases, the J end lost 3 bases, and 10 bases lay between the germline ends. The CDR3 loop spans 14 amino acids. Germline V gene data show CDR1 as SGHTA and CDR2 as FQGNSA. The CDR3 DNA is TGTGCCAGCAGCCCAGGGATCCACACCGGGGAGCTGTTTTTT. Its protein is CASSPGIHTGELFF.

On this clonotype itself: The missing conserved phenylalanine or tryptophan at the end of this CDR3 makes a read error likely. The chain recombines TRBV6-5 with TRBJ2-7, with D hard to call. The germline V gene encodes CDR1 MNHEY and CDR2 SVGAGI. The germline V and J ends were trimmed by 4 bases and 3 bases, with 10 bases remaining between them. The CDR3 is 13 residues long. CDR3 nucleotides: TGTGCCAGCAGTTTTTCCCAGTACTACGAGCAGTACCTC. This translates into CASSFSQYYEQYL.

This clonotype was found many times. The chain couples TRBV6-5 to TRBJ2-7, with a tentative D call TRBD2 (5 bases). The germline V and J ends were trimmed by 0 bases and 3 bases, with 6 bases remaining between them. Germline CDR1 MNHEY, CDR2 SVGAGI. This CDR3 comprises 13 residues. The CDR3: CASSYSAGYEQYF. Here the CDR3 DNA reads TGTGCCAGCAGTTACTCGGCGGGCTACGAGCAGTACTTC.

This clonotype was counted at least ten times. This sequence joins TRBV7-8 and TRBJ2-3; the D is unclear. Trimming removed 3 bases at V and 2 bases at J, with 12 bases between. Germline assignment: CDR1 SGHVS and CDR2 FQNEAQ. This CDR3 has 15 residues. CDR3 protein: CASSFIPEDTDTQYF. CDR3 DNA sequence: TGTGCCAGCAGCTTTATACCCGAAGACACAGATACGCAGTATTTT.

This clonotype was recorded at least ten times. The chain carries TRBV12-3 or TRBV12-4 and TRBJ1-6, with D hard to call. The V end was cut by 1 base, the J end by 7 bases, with 8 bases between. The CDR3 covers 14 residues. CDR3 in amino acids: CASSLGAGNSPLHF. As DNA, the CDR3 is TGTGCCAGCAGTTTAGGTGCAGGAAATTCACCCCTCCACTTT.

Remarks on this clonotype: At one end, the junction sequence differs from germline, possibly due to a read error. DNA for the CDR3: TGTGCCAGCAGTCCCGGGGGTCGGTCCACTCACTTC. It translates to CASSPGGRSTHF. The chain links TRBV12-3 or TRBV12-4 to TRBJ2-7; perhaps TRBD2 as D (6 bases). The CDR3 is made up of 12 amino acids.

This clonotype was recorded at least ten times. The V gene is TRBV20-1, the J gene TRBJ2-1; 8 bases match TRBD2. The V gene's germline CDR1 is DFQATT and CDR2 SNEGSKA (reference sequence). There are 15 residues in the CDR3. The V segment lost 4 bases and the J segment 4 bases; nucleotides outside the gene matches: 9. Here the CDR3 DNA reads TGCAGTGCTACCGGGCCAGCGGGGGAGTACAATGAGCAGTTCTTC. Protein sequence: CSATGPAGEYNEQFF.

This clonotype was recorded at least ten times. The CDR3 sequence: CASSFRQPLGYTF. In nucleotides, the CDR3 is TGTGCCAGCAGCTTCCGACAGCCCTTGGGCTACACCTTC. The V gene is TRBV3-1, the J gene TRBJ1-2; D is perhaps TRBD1 (5 bases). There are 13 residues in the CDR3. Per germline, CDR1 LGHDT and CDR2 YNNKEL (reference sequence). The germline V and J ends were trimmed by 5 bases and 8 bases, with 15 bases remaining between them.

This clonotype was seen only a few times. CDR3 DNA: TGTGCCAGCAGCTTAATCGCGGGGGCCGAGTACGAGCAGTACTTC. It specifies CASSLIAGAEYEQYF. The chain is built from TRBV7-9 and TRBJ2-7, with D tentatively TRBD2 (7 bases). The germline V gene has CDR1 SEHNR and CDR2 FQNEAQ (reference sequence). The CDR3 totals 15 residues. Trimming pared 2 bases from V and 4 bases from J, leaving 15 bases between.

There are many counts of this clonotype. The chain couples TRBV20-1 to TRBJ2-3; 8 bases match TRBD2. The germline V gene has CDR1 DFQATT and CDR2 SNEGSKA (reference sequence). This CDR3 has 16 amino acids. V was clipped by 6 bases and J by 7 bases; unmatched bases: 18. The CDR3 spells CSAEDGLASVEHTQYF. In nucleotides, the CDR3 is TGCAGTGCAGAAGATGGACTAGCAAGTGTGGAACATACGCAGTATTTT.

There are many counts of this clonotype. The V and J genes are TRBV28 and TRBJ2-7; 7 bases match TRBD1. There are 15 residues in the CDR3. Germline trimming cut 5 bases from V and 7 bases from J; bases unmatched to any gene: 14. Germline V gene lookup returns CDR1 MDHEN and CDR2 SYDVKM. The CDR3 DNA sequence: TGTGCCAGCAGTCCAGGCACCGACAGGGCTAGAGAGCAGTACTTC. Translating gives CASSPGTDRAREQYF.

At least ten counts were recorded for this clonotype. CDR3 sequence reads: CASSLGGLAVDTQYF. The DNA for the CDR3 is TGTGCCAGCAGCTTAGGAGGGCTAGCTGTAGATACGCAGTATTTT. The chain joins TRBV7-2 to TRBJ2-3; the D gene is possibly TRBD2 (5 bases). The ends were cut back, 1 base at V and 5 bases at J, with 13 bases in the middle. The CDR3 totals 15 residues. Germline values: CDR1 SGHTA, CDR2 FQGNSA.

The table lists this clonotype with many counts. The chain employs TRBV12-3 or TRBV12-4 and TRBJ2-4; a weak D match, TRBD1 (6 bases). The length of the CDR3 is 14 residues. With 7 bases removed from V and 6 bases from J, the gap between germline ends came to 16 bases. CDR3 residues: CASTQGPVRNIQYF. In DNA form, the CDR3 reads TGTGCCAGCACCCAGGGGCCAGTGAGAAACATTCAGTACTTC.

This clonotype showed up many times. V usage is TRBV19 and J usage is TRBJ2-1; D is unresolved. The CDR3 loop spans 14 amino acids. V was clipped by 7 bases and J by 4 bases, with 14 bases between them. Germline V lookup: CDR1 LNHDA, CDR2 SQIVND (reference sequence). The CDR3 loop is CASTFRGRYNEQFF. For the CDR3, the DNA is TGTGCCAGTACTTTTAGAGGCAGGTACAATGAGCAGTTCTTC. The whole variable domain, filled in from reference TRBV19 and TRBJ2-1, reads DGGITQSPKYLFRKEGQNVTLSCEQNLNHDAMYWYRQDPGQGLRLIYYSQIVNDFQKGDIAEGYSVSREKKESFPLTVTSAQKNPTAFYLCASTFRGRYNEQFFGPGTRLTVL.